This T cell receptor (beta chain) is drawn from a study of blood T cell repertoires in COVID-19. The authors' processing: Estimation of nucleated cell counts was performed using reference gene primer amplification. Only in-frame clones appear in the TCRdb table, and some are missing; sequencing was by immunoSEQ multiplex PCR. That table is the source of V, J and clone size, and D and trimming were worked out from the DNA. The sample contains 200,000 to 250,000 clones, roughly 86% of which appear only once. There are 15 residues in the CDR3. Deletions cut 3 bases from V and 4 bases from J, with 14 bases between. Looked up from germline, CDR1 is KGHDR and CDR2 is SFDVKD.

The clonotype comes from a woman in her sixties or seventies with acute or convalescent COVID-19. Sequencing used peripheral blood. The chain employs TRBV24-1 and TRBJ2-5; D possibly corresponds to TRBD2 (7 bases). The CDR3 DNA sequence: TGTGCCACCAGTGATCCTAGGGGGAGGGTAGAGACCCAGTACTTC. This gives the protein CATSDPRGRVETQYF.